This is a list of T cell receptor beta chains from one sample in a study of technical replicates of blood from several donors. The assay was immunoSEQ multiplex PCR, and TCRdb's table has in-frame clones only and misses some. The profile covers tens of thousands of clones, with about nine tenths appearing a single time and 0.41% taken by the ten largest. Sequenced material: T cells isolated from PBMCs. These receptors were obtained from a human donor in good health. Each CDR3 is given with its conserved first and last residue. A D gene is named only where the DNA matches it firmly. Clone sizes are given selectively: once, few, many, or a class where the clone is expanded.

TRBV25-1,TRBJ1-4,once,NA,CASSEYREGNEKLFF,TGTGCCAGCAGTGAATACAGGGAGGGGAATGAAAAACTGTTTTTT
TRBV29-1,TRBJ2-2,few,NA,CSVPQGPGELFF,TGCAGCGTCCCACAGGGTCCCGGGGAGCTGTTTTTT
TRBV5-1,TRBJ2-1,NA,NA,CASSFPGEVNEQFF,TGCGCCAGCAGCTTTCCGGGAGAAGTCAATGAGCAGTTCTTC
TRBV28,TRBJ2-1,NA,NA,CASYSHLDIFQFF,TGTGCCAGCTATTCTCACTTGGACATATTCCAGTTCTTC
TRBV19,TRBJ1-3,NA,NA,CASSILQGAGNTIYF,TGTGCCAGTAGTATATTACAGGGTGCTGGAAACACCATATATTTT
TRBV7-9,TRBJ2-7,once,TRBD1,CASSSRDSHTYEQYF,TGTGCCAGCAGCTCCCGGGACAGTCACACCTACGAGCAGTACTTC
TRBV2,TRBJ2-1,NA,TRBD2,CASSGTSGLNEQFF,TGTGCCAGCAGTGGGACTAGCGGCCTGAATGAGCAGTTCTTC
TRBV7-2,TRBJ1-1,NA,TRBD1,CASSLQTGRPEAFF,TGTGCCAGCAGCTTGCAGACAGGGAGGCCTGAAGCTTTCTTT
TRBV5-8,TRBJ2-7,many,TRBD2,CASSETSGSFPSYEQYF,TGTGCCAGCAGCGAAACTAGCGGGAGTTTCCCCTCCTACGAGCAGTACTTC
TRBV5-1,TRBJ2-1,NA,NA,CASSLGEKGDEQFF,TGCGCCAGCAGCTTGGGAGAAAAAGGGGATGAGCAGTTCTTC
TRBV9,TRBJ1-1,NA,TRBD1,CASSPRDREIPPEAFF,TGTGCCAGCAGCCCGCGGGACAGGGAAATCCCACCTGAAGCTTTCTTT
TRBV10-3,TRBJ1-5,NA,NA,CAIRDGNSNQPQHF,TGTGCCATCAGGGACGGGAATAGCAATCAGCCCCAGCATTTT
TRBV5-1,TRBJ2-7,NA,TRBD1,CASSLDRGIYEQYF,TGCGCCAGCAGCTTGGACAGGGGAATCTACGAGCAGTACTTC
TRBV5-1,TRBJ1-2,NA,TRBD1,CASYPIQGAYDGYTF,TGCGCCAGCTACCCCATCCAGGGGGCTTACGATGGCTACACCTTC
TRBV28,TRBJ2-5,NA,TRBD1,CASRSGGAEQETQYF,TGTGCCAGCAGGTCAGGGGGCGCCGAGCAAGAGACCCAGTACTTC
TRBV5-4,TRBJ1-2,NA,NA,CASRKESPPIYGYTF,TGTGCCAGCAGAAAGGAGAGTCCCCCGATCTATGGCTACACCTTC
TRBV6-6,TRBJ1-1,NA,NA,CASSYPQGARTEAFF,TGTGCCAGCAGTTACCCCCAAGGGGCGAGGACTGAAGCTTTCTTT
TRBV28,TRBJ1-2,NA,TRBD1,CASRASGTEVYGYTF,TGTGCCAGCAGGGCCTCCGGGACAGAGGTCTATGGCTACACCTTC
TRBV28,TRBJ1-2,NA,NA,CASSFGSYGYTF,TGTGCCAGCAGTTTCGGGTCTTATGGCTACACCTTC
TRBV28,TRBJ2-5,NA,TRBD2,CASSALGLAGKETQYF,TGTGCCAGCAGTGCCCTGGGACTAGCGGGAAAAGAGACCCAGTACTTC
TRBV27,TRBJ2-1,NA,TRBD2,CASSYSGSQYNEQFF,TGTGCCAGCAGTTATAGCGGGAGCCAGTACAATGAGCAGTTCTTC
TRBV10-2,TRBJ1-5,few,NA,CATSPGVQPQHF,TGCGCCACCTCTCCGGGGGTTCAGCCCCAGCATTTT
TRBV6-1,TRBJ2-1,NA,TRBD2,CASRLAGEVRKQFF,TGTGCCAGCAGACTAGCGGGAGAAGTAAGGAAGCAGTTCTTC
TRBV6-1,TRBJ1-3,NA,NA,CASAGRVSSGNTIYF,TGTGCCAGCGCCGGCCGGGTTAGCTCTGGAAACACCATATATTTT
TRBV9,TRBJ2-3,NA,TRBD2,CASSAGTSGAISTDTQYF,TGTGCCAGCAGCGCGGGGACTAGCGGGGCGATAAGCACAGATACGCAGTATTTT
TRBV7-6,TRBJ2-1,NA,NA,CASSRGRTLYNEQFF,TGTGCCAGCAGCCGTGGGCGTACCCTCTACAATGAGCAGTTCTTC
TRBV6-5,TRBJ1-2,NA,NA,CASRAGTLSRGYTF,TGTGCCAGCCGAGCAGGGACTTTATCGCGGGGCTACACCTTC
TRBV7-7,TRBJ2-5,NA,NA,CASSLGLGYQETQYF,TGTGCCAGCAGCTTAGGCCTCGGGTACCAAGAGACCCAGTACTTC
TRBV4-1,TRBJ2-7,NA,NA,CASSRGVGVYEQYF,TGCGCCAGCAGCCGGGGGGTTGGGGTCTACGAGCAGTACTTC
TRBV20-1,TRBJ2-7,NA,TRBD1,CSAGQIYEQYF,TGCAGTGCGGGACAGATCTACGAGCAGTACTTC
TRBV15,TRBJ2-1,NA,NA,CATSRDSLNNEQFF,TGTGCCACCAGCAGAGATAGCCTTAACAATGAGCAGTTCTTC